One sample yielded the 10 T cell receptor beta chains listed below, sequenced in a study of blood T cell repertoires in COVID-19. Using immunoSEQ multiplex PCR, the repertoire was profiled, and TCRdb retains in-frame clones only, with some absent. Among under 300,000 clones, about 85% were seen once, and the ten largest hold around 3.6%. Material for sequencing was peripheral blood. The receptors were gathered from a man between 18 and 35 years old with active or convalescent COVID-19.

The chain employs TRBV14 and TRBJ2-3; D is perhaps TRBD1 (5 bases). Per germline, CDR1 SGHDN and CDR2 FVKESK. V was pared by 3 bases and J by 10 bases, with 14 bases between. The CDR3 covers 13 residues. The CDR3 DNA follows: TGTGCCAGCAGCCAGGCTTACAGGTCGGCGCAGTATTTT. Translation gives CASSQAYRSAQYF.

This clone was seen a single time. The chain uses TRBV6-5 and TRBJ1-4; tentatively, D is TRBD1 (5 bases). The CDR3 extends over 14 amino acids. V lost 2 bases and J 4 bases, leaving 8 bases between the germline ends. The germline V gene encodes CDR1 MNHEY and CDR2 SVGAGI. CDR3 region: CASSYRQFNEKLFF. CDR3 coding DNA: TGTGCCAGCAGTTACAGACAGTTTAATGAAAAACTGTTTTTT.

V gene TRBV28 combines with J gene TRBJ2-3; D might be TRBD2 (6 bases). This CDR3 region has 13 residues. The V end lost 4 bases, the J end lost 6 bases, and 11 bases lay between the germline ends. Germline V gives CDR1 MDHEN, CDR2 SYDVKM. The CDR3, as DNA: TGTGCCAGCAGTTCCGGGGGTGGGGATACGCAGTATTTT. Translated: CASSSGGGDTQYF.

The chain couples TRBV19 to TRBJ1-5; possibly TRBD1 for D (6 bases). Trimming cost V 7 bases and J 7 bases, with 20 bases left between them. CDR1 LNHDA and CDR2 SQIVND come from the germline V gene (reference sequence). The CDR3 loop spans 15 amino acids. The CDR3 DNA reads TGTGCCAGTAAAGGCCCCAGGGGAGTAGGACAGCCCCAGCATTTT. Its protein product is CASKGPRGVGQPQHF.

This chain uses TRBV30 with TRBJ2-6; D gene ambiguous. The length of the CDR3 is 15 residues. Looked up from germline, CDR1 is GTSNPN and CDR2 is SVGIG (reference sequence). The ends were cut back, 2 bases at V and 4 bases at J, with 12 bases in the middle. This chain's CDR3 is CAWSPPEAGANVLTF. The CDR3 nucleotides read TGTGCCTGGAGTCCGCCCGAGGCCGGGGCCAACGTCCTGACTTTC.

The chain joins TRBV4-1 to TRBJ1-2; D unresolved. Trimming removed 3 bases from V and 0 bases from J, with 14 bases in between. The CDR3 has 16 amino acids. Germline-derived CDR1 and CDR2 are MGHRA and YSYEKL. Written as DNA, the CDR3 is TGCGCCAGCAGCCACTTCTTCAGGAAAGCTAACTATGGCTACACCTTC. Protein sequence: CASSHFFRKANYGYTF.

The chain carries TRBV9 and TRBJ2-1; TRBD2 matches 11 bases. CDR1 SGDLS and CDR2 YYNGEE come from the germline V gene. The CDR3 loop spans 16 amino acids. Trimming at V came to 0 bases and at J to 5 bases, leaving 4 bases not matched to a gene. The CDR3 region has the DNA TGTGCCAGCAGCGTAGCGCCGGGACTAGCGGACAATGAGCAGTTCTTC. It codes for CASSVAPGLADNEQFF. Drawing the rest from reference TRBV9 and TRBJ2-1, the complete variable domain is DSGVTQTPKHLITATGQRVTLRCSPRSGDLSVYWYQQSLDQGLQFLIQYYNGEERAKGNILERFSAQQFPDLHSELNLSSLELGDSALYFCASSVAPGLADNEQFFGPGTRLTVL.

The CDR3 nucleotides are TGTGCCAGCAGCCAAAGAGTGTTGGGACAGGCGTCCTATGGCTACACCTTC. Translated: CASSQRVLGQASYGYTF. The genes are TRBV3-1 (or the pseudogene TRBV3-2) and TRBJ1-2; 8 bases are shared with TRBD1. V lost 2 bases and J lost 4; bases outside the gene matches: 12. The CDR3 has 17 residues. From germline, CDR1 is LGHDT and CDR2 YNNKEL (reference sequence).

This rearrangement joins TRBV27 to TRBJ1-6; D not certain. Per the germline V gene, CDR1 is MNHEY and CDR2 is SMNVEV (reference sequence). V was clipped by 5 bases and J by 0 bases, with 5 bases between them. This CDR3 is built from 14 residues. The CDR3 loop is CASSASSYNSPLHF. As DNA, the CDR3 is TGTGCCAGCAGTGCGAGCTCCTATAATTCACCCCTCCACTTT.

The genes are TRBV6-2 or TRBV6-3 and TRBJ1-6; 7 bases map to TRBD1. The V gene's germline CDR1 is MNHEY and CDR2 SVGEGT. Trimming removed 4 bases from V and 7 bases from J; junction bases left unmatched: 13. The CDR3 runs to 17 residues. The CDR3 loop reads CASSSQRARGRNSPLHF. The CDR3 nucleotides read TGTGCCAGCAGTTCCCAGCGCGCCAGGGGGAGAAATTCACCCCTCCACTTT.